This T cell receptor (beta chain) was recorded in a study of T cell responses to AZD1222 COVID-19 vaccine. The method was immunoSEQ multiplex PCR; TCRdb's version includes in-frame clones alone and lacks a portion of them. The table lists 130,000 to 150,000 clones, roughly nine tenths of them singletons. The V and J ends lost 1 base and 7 bases respectively, with 17 bases between them. Looked up from germline, CDR1 is LGHNA and CDR2 is YSLEER. This CDR3 spans 15 amino acids. The TCR sequence derives from an adult who received the AZD1222 COVID-19 vaccine. Sequenced material: peripheral blood, taken 28 days after the second AZD1222 dose. The V call is TRBV4-3, the J call TRBJ2-7, with D maybe TRBD2 (6 bases). DNA of the CDR3: TGCGCCAGCAGCCAAGTGGATCGGGGGTTGGGAGAGCAGTACTTC. This codes for CASSQVDRGLGEQYF.